Below, 19 T cell receptor beta chains from the same sample are listed, as sequenced in a study of T cells in women clearing cervical HPV infection. Profiled with immunoSEQ multiplex PCR; TCRdb holds only in-frame clones, not every one. In all, the sample yields around 30,000 clones. Sequenced input: blood buffy coat. These receptors originate from a woman aged 18 to 75 with a cervical HPV16 infection that either progressed to CIN3+ or cleared (not recorded which).

Turning to this clone: With the read ending 3 residues before the CDR3 end, the germline J gene is used to fill in that end. This chain uses TRBV5-1 with TRBJ1-2, with 10 bases aligning to TRBD1. V gave up 4 bases and J gave up 5 bases; unmatched junction bases: 11. Per the germline V gene, CDR1 is SGHRS and CDR2 is YFSETQ. CDR3 length: 16 amino acids. The CDR3 spells CASSERTGGVGYGYTF. The CDR3 bases that were read are TGCGCCAGCAGCGAGAGGACAGGGGGTGTGGGTTATGGC.

Notes on this clone: One end of the junction does not line up with germline, which may come from a read error. Read data end 3 residues before the CDR3 end; the end is taken from the germline J gene. This rearrangement joins TRBV6-4 to TRBJ1-1; 7 nucleotides match TRBD1. This CDR3 region has 14 residues. In germline, CDR1 is MRHNA, CDR2 SNTAGT. The CDR3 protein is CASSDSGGGTEAFF. The DNA read from the CDR3 is TGTGCCAGCAGCGACTCAGGGGGAGGCACTGAA.

Of note for this clone: The read stops 3 residues short of the end of the CDR3; the missing end is completed from the germline J gene. This chain connects TRBV19 to TRBJ1-2, with unresolved D. Trimming took 2 bases from V and 0 from J, leaving 10 bases between them. CDR3 length: 15 residues. CDR1 is LNHDA and CDR2 is SQIVND in the germline V gene (reference sequence). The CDR3 here is CASSIKAGANYGYTF. The CDR3 DNA, read in part, is TGTGCCAGTAGTATAAAGGCAGGAGCTAACTATGGC.

Of note for this clone: The CDR3 end lies 3 residues beyond the end of the read and is filled in from the germline J gene. The V call is TRBV7-2, the J call TRBJ2-3, with TRBD1 as a possible D gene (5 bases). CDR1 is SGHTA and CDR2 is FQGNSA in the germline V gene. This CDR3 is built from 13 residues. V gave up 5 bases and J gave up 1 base, with 7 bases separating them. Incomplete CDR3 DNA: TGTGCCAGCAGCCGGACACGCACAGATACG. Residues: CASSRTRTDT. The entire CDR3 protein reads CASSRTRTDTQYF. Full variable domain (outside the CDR3, taken from reference TRBV7-2 and TRBJ2-3): GAGVSQSPSNKVTEKGKDVELRCDPISGHTALYWYRQSLGQGLEFLIYFQGNSAPDKSGLPSDRFSAERTGGSVSTLTIQRTQQEDSAVYLCASSRTRTDTQYFGPGTRLTVL.

The DNA read from the CDR3 is TGTGCCAGCAGCTACGGGACTAGCGGGAGTTTGGATGAG. Its translation: CASSYGTSGSLDE. The whole CDR3 protein is CASSYGTSGSLDEQFF. J is TRBJ2-1 and V is TRBV7-8, with TRBD2 matching 14 bases. The read halts 3 residues ahead of the CDR3 end, with the missing end drawn from the germline J gene. V gave up 4 bases and J gave up 8 bases; unmatched junction bases: 7. There are 16 residues in the CDR3. The germline gives CDR1 SGHVS, CDR2 FQNEAQ.

Note on this clone: The CDR3 is cut off 3 residues early in the read; its end comes from the germline J gene. The rearrangement links TRBV4-1 to TRBJ2-1; D uncertain. V was trimmed by 0 bases and J by 0 bases, leaving 6 bases between them. The CDR3 runs to 15 residues. Germline lookup yields CDR1 MGHRA and CDR2 YSYEKL. The CDR3 here is CASSQELLSYNEQFF. CDR3 DNA (partial): TGCGCCAGCAGCCAAGAACTGCTCTCCTACAATGAG.

A note on this clone: The sequence runs out 3 residues before the end of the CDR3; the remainder is reconstructed from the germline J gene. The rearrangement links TRBV4-2 to TRBJ2-7; 14 nucleotides align to TRBD2. V lost 4 bases, J lost 0 bases, and 2 bases stayed unmatched. The CDR3 runs to 16 residues. Germline V gene data show CDR1 as LGHNA and CDR2 as YNFKEQ. The DNA read from the CDR3 is TGTGCCAGCAGCCGCGGGACTAGCGGGAGCTCCTACGAG. As protein: CASSRGTSGSSYE. The CDR3 as a whole reads CASSRGTSGSSYEQYF.

As to this clone: The sequenced fragment ends 3 residues before the CDR3 boundary, so the rest is inferred from the germline J gene. The chain employs TRBV12-5 and TRBJ1-4; possible D gene TRBD1, 5 bases. Germline V gene lookup returns CDR1 LGHNT and CDR2 FRNRAP. Trimming removed 4 bases from V and 6 bases from J, with 15 bases in between. The CDR3 length is 15 residues. The chain's CDR3 is CASGSSTVLHEKLFF. CDR3 bases read: TGTGCTAGTGGTTCCTCGACAGTACTACATGAAAAA.

With respect to this clone: The read stops 3 residues short of the end of the CDR3; the missing end is completed from the germline J gene. The rearrangement uses TRBV28 and TRBJ1-1, with 7 bases that match TRBD1. Unmatched junction bases numbered 10, after V lost 8 bases and J lost 4 bases. CDR3 size: 14 residues. CDR1 is MDHEN, CDR2 SYDVKM, per germline. The covered CDR3 bases are TGTGCCAGCGGCTTAGCCCAGGGGGGCACTGAA. Translation: CASGLAQGGTE. The CDR3 in its entirety is CASGLAQGGTEAFF.

In terms of frequency, this clone is medium-sized. The sequenced fragment ends 3 residues before the CDR3 boundary, so the rest is inferred from the germline J gene. J is TRBJ2-3 and V is TRBV18; TRBD2 agrees at 7 bases. CDR3 length: 14 amino acids. In germline, CDR1 is KGHSH, CDR2 LQKENI. The trim removed 7 bases at V and 2 bases at J, leaving 6 bases unmatched. The CDR3 DNA, read in part, is TGTGCCAGCTTATCCAGCGGGAACACAGATACG. Translation gives CASLSSGNTDT. The entire CDR3 protein is CASLSSGNTDTQYF.

About this clone itself: Read data end 3 residues before the CDR3 end; the end is taken from the germline J gene. The chain is built from TRBV7-9 and TRBJ1-2; the D gene is possibly TRBD1 (6 bases). CDR1 and CDR2 from the germline V gene are SEHNR and FQNEAQ (reference sequence). This CDR3 is 14 amino acids long. The part of the CDR3 DNA that was read is TGTGCCAGCAGCAGAGGACTAGCGGAGGGGGAC. This encodes CASSRGLAEGD. The whole CDR3 sequence is CASSRGLAEGDYTF.

As regards this clone: The read ends 3 residues early relative to the CDR3; the germline J gene fills the gap. Other DNA sequences within the sample encode an identical CDR3. The chain couples TRBV12-3 or TRBV12-4 to TRBJ1-5, with 8 bases identical to TRBD1. The V and J ends lost 6 bases and 5 bases, in that order; junction bases with no gene match: 3. The CDR3 length is 13 residues. The CDR3 DNA, read in part, is TGTGCCAGCAGGGGGACAGGCGATCAGCCC. Amino acid sequence: CASRGTGDQP. The entire CDR3 is CASRGTGDQPQHF.

Concerning this clone: The read ends 3 residues early relative to the CDR3; the germline J gene fills the gap. V and J are TRBV20-1 and TRBJ1-2; 8 bases are shared with TRBD1. Germline-derived CDR1 and CDR2 are DFQATT and SNEGSKA (reference sequence). CDR3 length: 11 amino acids. The sequenced part of the CDR3 DNA is TGCAGTTCCCGGACAGGGAAGGGC. Encoded protein: CSSRTGKG. The whole CDR3 is CSSRTGKGYTF.

The CDR3 DNA, read in part, is TGTGCCGGTACCGGACAGAATTCGGAAAATTCACCC. Translating it yields CAGTGQNSENSP. The entire CDR3 protein reads CAGTGQNSENSPLHF. The chain has TRBV30 and TRBJ1-6, with D possibly being TRBD1 (6 bases). The sequenced fragment ends 3 residues before the CDR3 boundary, so the rest is inferred from the germline J gene. The germline gives CDR1 GTSNPN, CDR2 SVGIG (reference sequence). V was pared by 8 bases and J by 7 bases, with 21 bases between. The CDR3 sequence is 15 residues long.

Worth noting for this clone: Read coverage stops 3 residues before the CDR3 terminus; the germline J gene supplies the remainder. Other DNA sequences of this sample code for an identical CDR3. The chain carries TRBV18 and TRBJ2-1; 12 bases align to TRBD1. The ends lost 6 bases at V and 5 bases at J; junction bases unmatched: 5. CDR1 is KGHSH and CDR2 is LQKENI in the germline V gene. This CDR3 contains 15 residues. CDR3 DNA (partial): TGTGCCAGCTCCCCGGGACAGGGGGCTAACAATGAG. It yields the protein CASSPGQGANNE. The CDR3 in its entirety is CASSPGQGANNEQFF.

Partial CDR3 DNA: TGTGCCAGCAGTTTAAGGGCCGTGACTAGCGGGATAATTAATGAG. This sequence encodes CASSLRAVTSGIINE. The entire CDR3 protein is CASSLRAVTSGIINEQFF. The rearrangement joins TRBV12-3 or TRBV12-4 to TRBJ2-1; 11 nucleotides align to TRBD2. The read stops 3 residues short of the end of the CDR3; the missing end is completed from the germline J gene. The J segment lost 7 bases and the V segment lost 2 bases, leaving 13 bases of the junction unmatched. This CDR3 region has 18 residues.

A remark on this clone: The read terminates 3 residues before the CDR3 end, so the remaining end is supplied by the germline J gene. The rearrangement joins TRBV5-1 to TRBJ2-1; possibly TRBD2 for D (5 bases). Trimming stripped 0 bases from V and 8 bases from J, with 18 bases between. Germline loops: CDR1 SGHRS, CDR2 YFSETQ. This CDR3 spans 16 amino acids. The CDR3 bases that were read are TGCGCCAGCAGCTTGGAGGGAGCCAAGCGGTTTGATGAG. This translates into CASSLEGAKRFDE. The complete CDR3 sequence is CASSLEGAKRFDEQFF.

In the case of this clone: Sequencing ends 3 residues short of the CDR3 end; the germline J gene provides the rest. The rearrangement links TRBV7-6 to TRBJ2-2, with 8 bases identical to TRBD2. This CDR3 comprises 15 residues. The ends lost 4 bases at V and 2 bases at J; junction bases unmatched: 3. Germline V CDR1 and CDR2: SGHVS, FNYEAQ. The CDR3 loop is CASSSIAGNTGELFF. CDR3 bases read: TGTGCCAGCAGCTCAATAGCGGGAAACACCGGGGAG.

With regard to this clone: The CDR3 end falls 3 residues outside the read, so it is completed with the germline J gene. The V gene is TRBV30, the J gene TRBJ2-1; 7 positions agree with TRBD2. V was pared by 0 bases and J by 2 bases, with 1 base of the junction left unmatched. This CDR3 region has 14 residues. Germline values: CDR1 GTSNPN, CDR2 SVGIG (reference sequence). CDR3 sequence reads: CAWSVLAPYNEQFF. The DNA read from the CDR3 is TGTGCCTGGAGTGTACTAGCGCCCTACAATGAG. The full variable domain, in which reference TRBV30 and TRBJ2-1 provide the parts outside the CDR3, is SQTIHQWPATLVQPVGSPLSLECTVEGTSNPNLYWYRQAAGRGLQLLFYSVGIGQISSEVPQNLSASRPQDRQFILSSKKLLLSDSGFYLCAWSVLAPYNEQFFGPGTRLTVL.